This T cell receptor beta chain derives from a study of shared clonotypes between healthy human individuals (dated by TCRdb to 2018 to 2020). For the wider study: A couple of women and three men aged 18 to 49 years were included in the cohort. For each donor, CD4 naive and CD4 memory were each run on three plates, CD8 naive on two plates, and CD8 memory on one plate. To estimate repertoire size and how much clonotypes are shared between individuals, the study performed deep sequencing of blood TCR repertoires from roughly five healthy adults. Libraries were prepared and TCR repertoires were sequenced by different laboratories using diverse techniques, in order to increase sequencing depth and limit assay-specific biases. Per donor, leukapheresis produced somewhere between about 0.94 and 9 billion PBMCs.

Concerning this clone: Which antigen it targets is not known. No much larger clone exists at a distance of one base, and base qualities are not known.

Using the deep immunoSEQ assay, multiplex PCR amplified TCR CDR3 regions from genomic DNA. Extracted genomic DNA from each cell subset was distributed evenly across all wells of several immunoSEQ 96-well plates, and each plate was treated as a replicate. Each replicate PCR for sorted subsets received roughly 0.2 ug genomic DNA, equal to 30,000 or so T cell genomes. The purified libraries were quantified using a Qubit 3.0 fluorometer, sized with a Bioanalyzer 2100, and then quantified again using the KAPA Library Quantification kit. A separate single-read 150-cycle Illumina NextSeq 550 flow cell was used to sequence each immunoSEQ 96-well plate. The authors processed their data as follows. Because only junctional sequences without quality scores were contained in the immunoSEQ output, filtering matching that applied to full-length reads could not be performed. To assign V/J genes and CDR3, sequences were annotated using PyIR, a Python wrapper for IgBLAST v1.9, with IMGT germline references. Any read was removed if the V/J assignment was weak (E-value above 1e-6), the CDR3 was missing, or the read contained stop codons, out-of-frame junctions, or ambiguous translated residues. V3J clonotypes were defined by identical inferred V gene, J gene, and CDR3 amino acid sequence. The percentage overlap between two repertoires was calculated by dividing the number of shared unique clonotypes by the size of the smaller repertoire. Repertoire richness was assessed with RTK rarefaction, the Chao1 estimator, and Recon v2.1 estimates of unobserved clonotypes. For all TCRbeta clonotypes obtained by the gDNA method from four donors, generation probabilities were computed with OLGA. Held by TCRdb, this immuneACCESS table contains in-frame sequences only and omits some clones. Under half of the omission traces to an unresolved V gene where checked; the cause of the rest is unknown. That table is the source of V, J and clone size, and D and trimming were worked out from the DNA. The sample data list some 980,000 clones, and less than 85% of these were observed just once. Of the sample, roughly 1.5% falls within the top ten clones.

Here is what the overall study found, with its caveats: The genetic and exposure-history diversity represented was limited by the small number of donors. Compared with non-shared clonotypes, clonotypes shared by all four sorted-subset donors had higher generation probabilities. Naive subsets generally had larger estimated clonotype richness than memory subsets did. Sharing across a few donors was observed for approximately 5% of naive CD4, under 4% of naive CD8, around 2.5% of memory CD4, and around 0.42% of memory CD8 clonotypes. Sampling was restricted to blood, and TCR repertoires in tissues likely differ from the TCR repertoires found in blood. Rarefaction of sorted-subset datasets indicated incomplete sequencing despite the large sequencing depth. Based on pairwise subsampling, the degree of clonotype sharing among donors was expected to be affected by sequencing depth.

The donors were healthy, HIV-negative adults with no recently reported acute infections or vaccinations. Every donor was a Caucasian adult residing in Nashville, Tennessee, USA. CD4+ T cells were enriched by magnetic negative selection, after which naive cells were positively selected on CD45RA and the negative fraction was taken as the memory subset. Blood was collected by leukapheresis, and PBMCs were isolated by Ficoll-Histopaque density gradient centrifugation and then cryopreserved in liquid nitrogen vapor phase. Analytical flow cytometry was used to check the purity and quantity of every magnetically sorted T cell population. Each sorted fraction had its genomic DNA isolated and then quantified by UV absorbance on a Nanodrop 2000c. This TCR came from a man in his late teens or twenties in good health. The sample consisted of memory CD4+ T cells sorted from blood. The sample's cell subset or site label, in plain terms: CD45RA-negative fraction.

The sequenced DNA is TGTGCCAGCAGCCCGACTAGCGGGATCGGCACAGATACGCAGTATTTT. Its coded protein is CASSPTSGIGTDTQYF. The rearranged segments are TRBV5-6 and TRBJ2-3, and TRBD2 aligns with 11 junction nucleotides. CDR1 SGHDT and CDR2 YYEEEE are derived from the germline V gene. Germline trimming amounts to 4 bases on V and 1 base on J, with 5 as the count of junction bases outside the gene matches. The cysteine opens and the phenylalanine closes a CDR3 of 16 amino acids. Only CDR3 DNA remains: 48 bases, in frame from the first base.